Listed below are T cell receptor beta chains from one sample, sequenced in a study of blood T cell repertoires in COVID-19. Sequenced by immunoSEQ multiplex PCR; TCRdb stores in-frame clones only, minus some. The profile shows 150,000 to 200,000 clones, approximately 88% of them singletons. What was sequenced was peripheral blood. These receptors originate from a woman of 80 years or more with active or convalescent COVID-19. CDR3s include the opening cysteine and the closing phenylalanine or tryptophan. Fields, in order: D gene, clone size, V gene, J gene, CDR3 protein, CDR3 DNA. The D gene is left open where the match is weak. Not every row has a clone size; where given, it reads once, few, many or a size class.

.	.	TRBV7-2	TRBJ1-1	CASSLFLGGTEAFF	TGTGCCAGCAGCTTATTTCTGGGGGGGACTGAAGCTTTCTTT
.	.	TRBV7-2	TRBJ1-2	CASSPSRVGSGYTF	TGTGCCAGCAGCCCTAGTAGGGTAGGGAGCGGCTACACCTTC
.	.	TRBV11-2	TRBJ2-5	CASSLDQEASRWETQYF	TGTGCCAGCAGCTTAGACCAAGAGGCCAGCCGGTGGGAGACCCAGTACTTC
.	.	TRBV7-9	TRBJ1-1	CASSLVVAEAFF	TGTGCCAGCAGCTTAGTCGTCGCTGAAGCTTTCTTT
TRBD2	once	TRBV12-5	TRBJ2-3	CASGLPSLAGVGVPDTQYF	TGTGCTAGTGGTTTGCCCTCTCTGGCGGGGGTGGGAGTCCCAGATACGCAGTATTTT
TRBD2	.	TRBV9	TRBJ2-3	CASSVGLAGSYTDTQYF	TGTGCCAGCAGCGTAGGACTAGCGGGGTCCTACACAGATACGCAGTATTTT
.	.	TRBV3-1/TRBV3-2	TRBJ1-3	CASSLPGQGRNTIYF	TGTGCCAGCAGCCTCCCGGGACAAGGAAGAAACACCATATATTTT
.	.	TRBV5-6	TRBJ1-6	CASIPSLSSSYNSPLHF	TGTGCCAGCATCCCGAGCCTTTCGAGCTCCTATAATTCACCCCTCCACTTT
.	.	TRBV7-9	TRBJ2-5	CASSEQGGETQYF	TGTGCCAGCAGCGAACAGGGCGGGGAGACCCAGTACTTC
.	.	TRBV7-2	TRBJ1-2	CASSSTTQGLYGYTF	TGTGCCAGCAGCTCAACCACACAGGGCCTCTATGGCTACACCTTC
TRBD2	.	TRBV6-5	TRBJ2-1	CASTILAGGFNEQFF	TGTGCCAGCACTATTCTAGCGGGGGGCTTCAATGAGCAGTTCTTC
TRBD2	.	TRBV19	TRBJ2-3	CASSLGAGSSTDTQYF	TGTGCCAGTAGTTTGGGAGCGGGGTCTAGCACAGATACGCAGTATTTT
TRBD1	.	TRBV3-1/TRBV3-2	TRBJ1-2	CASSQVRTGGASGYTF	TGTGCCAGCAGCCAAGTCCGGACAGGGGGCGCGAGTGGCTACACCTTC
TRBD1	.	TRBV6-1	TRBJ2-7	CASSASVGQGFNEQYF	TGTGCCAGCAGTGCGTCCGTGGGACAGGGGTTTAACGAGCAGTACTTC
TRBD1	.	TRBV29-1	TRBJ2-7	CSVLSDRGYEQYF	TGCAGCGTTCTTTCGGACAGGGGCTACGAGCAGTACTTC
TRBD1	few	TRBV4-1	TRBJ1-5	CASSQDQGTGAVGQPQHF	TGCGCCAGCAGCCAAGATCAAGGGACAGGGGCGGTAGGTCAGCCCCAGCATTTT
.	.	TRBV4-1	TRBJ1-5	CASSQVKGGGQPQHF	TGCGCCAGCAGCCAAGTGAAGGGGGGGGGTCAGCCCCAGCATTTT
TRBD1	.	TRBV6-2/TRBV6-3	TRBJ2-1	CASSSDRAEQFF	TGTGCCAGCAGTAGCGACAGGGCTGAGCAGTTCTTC
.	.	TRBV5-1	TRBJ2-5	CASSQGGGGGETQYF	TGCGCCAGCAGCCAGGGCGGAGGGGGAGGGGAGACCCAGTACTTC
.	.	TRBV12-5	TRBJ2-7	CASGAGQSGYEQYF	TGTGCTAGTGGGGCCGGACAATCAGGATACGAGCAGTACTTC
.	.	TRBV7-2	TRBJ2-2	CASSRLGGANTGELFF	TGTGCCAGCAGCCGCCTCGGAGGCGCGAACACCGGGGAGCTGTTTTTT
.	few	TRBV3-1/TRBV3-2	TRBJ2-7	CASSPTWRGTEQYF	TGTGCCAGCAGCCCTACCTGGCGGGGTACCGAGCAGTACTTC
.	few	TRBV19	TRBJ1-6	CASTRKGVDSPLHF	TGTGCCAGTACCCGAAAGGGGGTAGATTCACCCCTCCACTTT
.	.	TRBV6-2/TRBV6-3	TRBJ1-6	CASSRRRDNSPLHF	TGTGCCAGCAGTCGCAGGAGGGATAATTCACCCCTCCACTTT
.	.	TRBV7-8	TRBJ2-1	CASSLATGNYNEQFF	TGTGCCAGCAGCCTCGCTACAGGGAACTACAATGAGCAGTTCTTC
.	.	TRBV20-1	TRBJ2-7	CSASAGTSYEQYF	TGCAGTGCTAGTGCCGGGACTTCCTACGAGCAGTACTTC
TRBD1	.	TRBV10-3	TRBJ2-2	CAITGGANTGELFF	TGTGCCATCACAGGGGGCGCGAACACCGGGGAGCTGTTTTTT
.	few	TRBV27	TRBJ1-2	CASSFAGGGYTF	TGTGCCAGCAGTTTTGCAGGAGGTGGCTACACCTTC
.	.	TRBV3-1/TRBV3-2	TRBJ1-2	CASSLTLIPRGGYTF	TGTGCCAGCAGTCTTACCCTTATTCCCCGGGGTGGCTACACCTTC
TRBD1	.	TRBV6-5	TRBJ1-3	CATQGARNTIYF	TGTGCCACCCAGGGGGCTAGAAACACCATATATTTT
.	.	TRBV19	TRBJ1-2	CASSLRPWGEDGYTF	TGTGCCAGTAGTCTTCGGCCGTGGGGGGAAGATGGCTACACCTTC
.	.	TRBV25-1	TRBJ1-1	CASSAEVSNTEAFF	TGTGCCAGCAGTGCGGAGGTCTCAAACACTGAAGCTTTCTTT
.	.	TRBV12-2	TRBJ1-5	CASRLHQDAGSNQPQHF	TGTGCAAGTCGCTTACACCAGGACGCGGGTAGCAATCAGCCCCAGCATTTT
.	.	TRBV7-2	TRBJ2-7	CASSFGQGGYEQYF	TGTGCCAGCAGCTTCGGGCAGGGTGGCTACGAGCAGTACTTC
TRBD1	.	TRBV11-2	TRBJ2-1	CASSFGTGGWQFF	TGTGCCAGCAGCTTCGGGACAGGGGGCTGGCAGTTCTTC
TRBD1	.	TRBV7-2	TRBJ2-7	CASSPIGQGNYEQYF	TGTGCCAGCAGCCCCATTGGACAGGGGAACTACGAGCAGTACTTC
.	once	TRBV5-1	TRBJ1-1	CASSGGYNTEAFF	TGCGCCAGCAGCGGGGGGTATAACACTGAAGCTTTCTTT
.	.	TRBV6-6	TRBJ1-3	CASSYWGDGNTIYF	TGTGCCAGCAGTTACTGGGGGGACGGAAACACCATATATTTT
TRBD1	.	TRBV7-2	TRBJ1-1	CASSPTGGRTEAFF	TGTGCCAGCAGCCCGACAGGGGGACGCACTGAAGCTTTCTTT
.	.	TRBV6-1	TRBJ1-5	CASSEPQGSNQPQHF	TGTGCCAGCAGTGAACCCCAGGGCAGCAATCAGCCCCAGCATTTT
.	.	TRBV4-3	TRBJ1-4	CASSQDPLVGQGNFLFF	.
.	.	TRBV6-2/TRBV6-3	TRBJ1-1	CASSYSPGNKGEAFF	TGTGCCAGCAGTTACTCACCAGGGAATAAAGGTGAAGCTTTCTTT
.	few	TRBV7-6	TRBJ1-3	CASSDGGWRASGNTIYF	TGTGCCAGCAGCGATGGGGGATGGAGGGCCTCTGGAAACACCATATATTTT
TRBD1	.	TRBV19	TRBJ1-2	CASSMAGTGYYGYTF	TGTGCCAGTAGTATGGCCGGGACAGGGTATTATGGCTACACCTTC
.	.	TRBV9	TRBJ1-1	CASSVVEEFWTEAFF	TGTGCCAGCAGCGTAGTGGAGGAATTCTGGACTGAAGCTTTCTTT
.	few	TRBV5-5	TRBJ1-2	CASSLDVTSSGYTF	TGTGCCAGCAGCTTGGATGTGACATCAAGTGGCTACACCTTC
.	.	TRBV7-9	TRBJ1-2	CASSPRTGFYGYTF	TGTGCCAGCAGCCCCCGTACAGGATTCTATGGCTACACCTTC
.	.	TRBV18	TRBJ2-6	CASSPGSSGANVLTF	TGTGCCAGCTCACCAGGGAGCTCTGGGGCCAACGTCCTGACTTTC
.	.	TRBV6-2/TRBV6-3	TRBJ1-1	CASSPRKGGDTEAFF	TGTGCCAGCAGTCCCCGAAAGGGAGGGGACACTGAAGCTTTCTTT
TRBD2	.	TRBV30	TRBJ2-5	CAWNSGSARGETQYF	TGTGCCTGGAATAGCGGGTCCGCGCGGGGGGAGACCCAGTACTTC
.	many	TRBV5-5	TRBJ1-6	CASSLAAAGNSPLHF	TGTGCCAGCAGCTTGGCGGCGGCGGGGAATTCACCCCTCCACTTT
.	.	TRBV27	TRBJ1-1	CASSRTGFDTEAFF	TGTGCCAGCAGTAGAACAGGGTTCGACACTGAAGCTTTCTTT
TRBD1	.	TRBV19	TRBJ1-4	CASRNRQGLAEKLFF	TGTGCCAGTAGAAACAGACAGGGGTTGGCTGAAAAACTGTTTTTT
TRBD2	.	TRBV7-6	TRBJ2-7	CASSSSSGGFEQYF	TGTGCCAGCAGCTCATCATCGGGGGGTTTCGAGCAGTACTTC
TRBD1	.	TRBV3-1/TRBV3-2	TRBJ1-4	CASRLGQGARKLFF	TGTGCCAGCAGACTCGGACAGGGGGCGCGGAAACTGTTTTTT
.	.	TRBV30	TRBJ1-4	CAWNILDEKLFF	TGTGCCTGGAACATTCTGGATGAAAAACTGTTTTTT
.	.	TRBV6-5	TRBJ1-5	CASPFGREGQPQHF	TGTGCCAGCCCATTTGGGCGGGAGGGTCAGCCCCAGCATTTT
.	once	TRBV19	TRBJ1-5	CASSLDVTYQPQHF	TGTGCCAGTAGTCTTGATGTTACTTATCAGCCCCAGCATTTT
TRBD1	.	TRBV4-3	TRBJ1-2	CASSQDGGTAGPNYGYTF	TGCGCCAGCAGCCAAGATGGTGGGACAGCCGGGCCCAACTATGGCTACACCTTC